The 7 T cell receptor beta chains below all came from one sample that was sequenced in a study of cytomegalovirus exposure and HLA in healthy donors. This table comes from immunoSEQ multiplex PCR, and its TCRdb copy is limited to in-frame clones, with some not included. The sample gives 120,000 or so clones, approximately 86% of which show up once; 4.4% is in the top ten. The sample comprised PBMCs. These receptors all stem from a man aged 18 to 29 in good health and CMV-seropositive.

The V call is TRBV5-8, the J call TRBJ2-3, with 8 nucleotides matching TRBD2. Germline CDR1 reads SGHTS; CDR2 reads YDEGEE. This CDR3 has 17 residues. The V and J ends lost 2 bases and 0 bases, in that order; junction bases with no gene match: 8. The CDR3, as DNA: TGTGCCAGCAGCTTCTATTTAGCGGGGCGTAGCACAGATACGCAGTATTTT. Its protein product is CASSFYLAGRSTDTQYF.

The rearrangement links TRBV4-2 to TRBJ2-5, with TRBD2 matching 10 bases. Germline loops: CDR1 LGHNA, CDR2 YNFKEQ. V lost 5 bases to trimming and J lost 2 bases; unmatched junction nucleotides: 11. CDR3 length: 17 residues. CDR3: CASSSSSGGPKQETQYF. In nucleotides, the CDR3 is TGTGCCAGCAGCTCGTCTAGCGGGGGACCCAAACAAGAGACCCAGTACTTC.

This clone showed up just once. CDR3: CASSRGGNSYGYTF. The CDR3, as DNA: TGTGCCAGCAGTAGAGGGGGCAATAGCTATGGCTACACCTTC. The V gene is TRBV5-6, the J gene TRBJ1-2; TRBD1 aligns across 7 bases. V lost 5 bases to trimming and J lost 4 bases; unmatched junction nucleotides: 8. Germline V gene sequence: CDR1 SGHDT, CDR2 YYEEEE. The CDR3 runs 14 residues.

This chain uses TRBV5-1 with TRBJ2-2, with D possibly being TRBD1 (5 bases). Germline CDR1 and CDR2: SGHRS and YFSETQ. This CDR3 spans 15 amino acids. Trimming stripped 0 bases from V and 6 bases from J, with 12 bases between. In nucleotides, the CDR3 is TGCGCCAGCAGCTTGGATGGATTGGGGCCCGGGGAGCTGTTTTTT. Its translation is CASSLDGLGPGELFF.

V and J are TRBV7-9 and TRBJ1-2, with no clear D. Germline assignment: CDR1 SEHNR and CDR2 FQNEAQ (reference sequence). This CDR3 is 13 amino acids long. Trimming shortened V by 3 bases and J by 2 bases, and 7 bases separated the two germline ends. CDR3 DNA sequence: TGTGCCAGCAGCTTGGCACCCAACTATGGCTACACCTTC. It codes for CASSLAPNYGYTF.

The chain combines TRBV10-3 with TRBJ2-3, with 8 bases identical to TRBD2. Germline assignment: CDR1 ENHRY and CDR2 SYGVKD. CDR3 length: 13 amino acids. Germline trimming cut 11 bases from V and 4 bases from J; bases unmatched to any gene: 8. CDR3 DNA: TGTGCCGCCGGGACTAGGGTCCCAGATACGCAGTATTTT. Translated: CAAGTRVPDTQYF.

Here the CDR3 DNA reads TGTGCCAGCACTGGATCGCGGGGAGACTATGGCTACACCTTC. Translation: CASTGSRGDYGYTF. The chain uses TRBV6-1 and TRBJ1-2, with D uncertain. Germline V gene sequence: CDR1 MNHNS, CDR2 SASEGT. V was trimmed by 7 bases and J by 3 bases, leaving 15 bases between them. CDR3 length: 14 residues.